The source of this T cell receptor (beta chain) is a study of T-cell memory formation after mild COVID-19. Study-level points and caveats: Memory from before infection featured some responding clones, which suggests cross-reactive memory joined.

Trimming cost V 4 bases and J 5 bases; bases outside gene matches: 7. The CDR3 extends over 14 amino acids. Germline V gene sequence: CDR1 SEHNR, CDR2 FQNEAQ (reference sequence). 5'RACE with constant-segment primers yielded barcoded, UMI-tagged TCR alpha and TCR beta cDNA libraries. TCRdb processed the 5' RACE reads anew with MiXCR; each CDR3 protein has one entry. The profile shows 530,000 or so distinct CDR3 sequences, approximately 15% of them singletons. There are a few counts of this clonotype. Its target is unknown. The origin of this receptor is an adult woman who had mild COVID-19 (a few samples of this study predate the infection). Cell type and time point are not known. Input material: PBMCs or a T cell subset sorted from them (not recorded which). The V and J genes are TRBV7-9 and TRBJ2-7, with 8 bases fitting TRBD1. CDR3 amino acids: CASSSDRGLHEQYF. The DNA of the CDR3 is TGTGCCAGCAGCTCCGACAGGGGTCTCCACGAGCAGTACTTC.